Listed here are 4 T cell receptor beta chains from one sample, sequenced in a study of blood T cell repertoires in COVID-19. Using immunoSEQ multiplex PCR, the repertoire was profiled, and TCRdb retains in-frame clones only, with some absent. The data hold about 300,000 clones, with approximately 86% observed a single time. Sequencing used peripheral blood. These receptor sequences come from a man in his 70s with acute or convalescent COVID-19.

As concerns this clone: Other DNA sequences in the same sample also yield this CDR3. CDR3 bases: TGTGCCAGCAGCTTAGGAGAGGGAAACACCATATATTTT. Encoded protein: CASSLGEGNTIYF. The rearrangement uses TRBV7-9 and TRBJ1-3; D uncertain. Germline V CDR1 and CDR2: SEHNR, FQNEAQ (reference sequence). The ends were cut back, 1 base at V and 4 bases at J, with 5 bases in the middle. This CDR3 contains 13 residues.

The genes are TRBV6-5 and TRBJ1-1, with a possible D match to TRBD1 (6 bases). The V gene's germline CDR1 is MNHEY and CDR2 SVGAGI. V gave up 5 bases and J gave up 5 bases, with 15 bases separating them. The CDR3 loop spans 14 amino acids. This CDR3 is CASSIDRSVTEAFF. CDR3 DNA: TGTGCCAGCAGTATTGACAGGAGTGTGACTGAAGCTTTCTTT.

J is TRBJ1-2 and V is TRBV12-3 or TRBV12-4, with D perhaps matching TRBD1 (6 bases). The CDR3 is 13 amino acids. The V end lost 5 bases, the J end lost 3 bases, and 10 bases lay between the germline ends. CDR3 sequence (DNA): TGTGCCAGCAGTCCTACAGGGTACTATGGCTACACCTTC. Translation gives CASSPTGYYGYTF.

The chain is built from TRBV7-2 and TRBJ1-5; 11 bases are a match to TRBD1. V lost 4 bases and J lost 6; bases outside the gene matches: 5. This CDR3 has 15 amino acids. Germline V gene lookup returns CDR1 SGHTA and CDR2 FQGNSA. The CDR3 coding sequence is TGTGCCAGCAGCTGGGGGACAGGGGGGAGTCAGCCCCAGCATTTT. Translating gives CASSWGTGGSQPQHF.